A selection of T cell receptor beta chains follows, all from one sample in a study of blood T cell repertoires in COVID-19. Measured with immunoSEQ multiplex PCR; TCRdb has only the in-frame clones, and not every one. The sample has approximately 100,000 clones; more than 75% are singletons. What was sequenced was peripheral blood. These receptor sequences come from a woman in her 70s with acute or convalescent COVID-19. Both conserved end residues are part of each CDR3. A D gene is named only where the DNA matches it firmly. Only part of the rows carry a size: once, few, many, or a class if the clone is expanded.

TRBJ2-1 | TRBV21-1 | - | - | TGTGCCAGCAGCAATGGACAGGGGGGGGACAATGAGCAGTTCTTC | CASSNGQGGDNEQFF
TRBJ2-5 | TRBV21-1 | - | - | TGTGCCAGCAGCAAGGTGGGACAGATTAACCCACTTTTACAAGAGACCCAGTACTTC | CASSKVGQINPLLQETQYF
TRBJ2-2 | TRBV24-1 | - | TRBD1 | TGTGCCGTACCGGGACAGGGAAATACCGGGGAGCTGTTTTTT | CAVPGQGNTGELFF
TRBJ2-5 | TRBV6-2/TRBV6-3 | - | TRBD2 | TGTGCCAGCAGTTCCCATCTCTCGGGGGGGCCTCGCCAAGAGACCCAGTACTTC | CASSSHLSGGPRQETQYF
TRBJ2-1 | TRBV12-3/TRBV12-4 | - | - | TGTGCCAGCAGTTCGCGGCTACATCAATTCTTC | CASSSRLHQFF
TRBJ2-1 | TRBV25-1 | - | - | TGTGCCAGCAGTTCCTCAGGTACCGGGACTGGAAATGAGCAGTTCTTC | CASSSSGTGTGNEQFF
TRBJ2-1 | TRBV7-2 | - | - | TGTGCCAGCAGCTCCCTAGCCGGCGGGGACAATGAGCAGTTCTTC | CASSSLAGGDNEQFF
TRBJ1-3 | TRBV3-1/TRBV3-2 | - | - | TGTGCCAGCAGCCAAGATCGCCGGGGGGACACCATATATTTT | CASSQDRRGDTIYF
TRBJ1-1 | TRBV28 | - | TRBD1 | TGTGCCAGCACCGCGGGACAGGGGGCTATCAAGGCTTTCTTT | CASTAGQGAIKAFF
TRBJ2-5 | TRBV5-1 | - | TRBD1 | TGCGCCAGCAGTACTGACAGGGTCCGAGAGACCCAGTACTTC | CASSTDRVRETQYF
TRBJ1-4 | TRBV25-1 | - | - | TGTGCCAGCAGTGATCCGGGTCAGCCGGCTGAAAAACTGTTTTTT | CASSDPGQPAEKLFF
TRBJ1-1 | TRBV3-1/TRBV3-2 | few | - | TGTGCCAGCAGCCAAGTCCGGGGGATTGAAGCTTTCTTT | CASSQVRGIEAFF
TRBJ1-2 | TRBV10-3 | once | - | TGTGCCATCAGTGAGTCGATCAGCGACTATGGCTACACCTTC | CAISESISDYGYTF
TRBJ2-1 | TRBV7-2 | - | - | TGTGCCAGCAGCCCGGTCGGGGGGCGCGGCGGCAATGAGCAGTTCTTC | CASSPVGGRGGNEQFF
TRBJ1-2 | TRBV9 | - | TRBD1 | TGTGCCAGCAGCGTAGTTCAGGGGGACTATGGCTACACCTTC | CASSVVQGDYGYTF
TRBJ1-1 | TRBV12-3/TRBV12-4 | - | TRBD1 | TGTGCCAGCACCAATACAGGGGGCGAAGCTTTCTTT | CASTNTGGEAFF
TRBJ2-3 | TRBV7-2 | - | - | TGTGCCAGCAGCTTCCCTTTAGGACTTCGCACAGATACGCAGTATTTT | CASSFPLGLRTDTQYF
TRBJ1-2 | TRBV24-1 | once | - | TGTGCCACCAGTGATTTAAGGGGATATGGCTACACCTTC | CATSDLRGYGYTF
TRBJ2-2 | TRBV19 | - | TRBD1 | TGTGCCAGTAGAGCCGGGACAGGGATAACCGGGGAGCTGTTTTTT | CASRAGTGITGELFF
TRBJ2-1 | TRBV9 | - | - | TGTGCCAGCAGCGTAGCTCAGTGGGCATATGAGCAGTTCTTC | CASSVAQWAYEQFF
TRBJ2-1 | TRBV11-3 | - | TRBD2 | TGTGCCAGCAGCTTAGAAGGTCTAGCGGGAGCGGATGAGCAGTTCTTC | CASSLEGLAGADEQFF
TRBJ1-1 | TRBV29-1 | - | - | TGCAGCGCTACCCGACAGGCGTTTCGGGACACTGAAGCTTTCTTT | CSATRQAFRDTEAFF
TRBJ1-2 | TRBV3-1/TRBV3-2 | - | TRBD1 | TGTGCCAGCAGCCAAACCGGGACAGGGCGTGGGTATGGCTACACCTTC | CASSQTGTGRGYGYTF
TRBJ1-2 | TRBV6-5 | once | TRBD1 | TGTGCCAGCAGTTACTCGCACAGGGGCTCTGGCTACACCTTC | CASSYSHRGSGYTF